This TCR beta chain derives from a study of blood T cell repertoires in COVID-19. Overall study context: Acute-phase and convalescent COVID-19 samples originated in the United States, Italy and Spain.

The table came from immunoSEQ multiplex PCR; TCRdb's copy has only in-frame clones and leaves some out. The sample holds 190,000 or so clones, around 92% seen once. Germline CDR1 is SNHLY and CDR2 is FYNNEI. This CDR3 is 16 amino acids long. Trimming left V 6 bases short and J 3 bases short, with 17 bases between. The source material was PBMCs or T cells enriched from blood (not recorded which). This sequence was found in a woman between 18 and 29 years old who had recovered from COVID-19. V gene TRBV2 combines with J gene TRBJ2-2; D call uncertain. DNA for the CDR3: TGTGCCAGCAGGCCGCGAGGCAGTCGGGACACCGGGGAGCTGTTTTTT. Encoded protein: CASRPRGSRDTGELFF.